This TCR beta chain is from a study of post-analysis software for immune sequencing data. Unique-molecular-identifier-tagged TCR beta cDNA libraries were used. MiXCR, applied by TCRdb to the PCR reads, yields one record per CDR3 protein. Of about 760,000 distinct CDR3 sequences listed, about 27% are singletons. Trimming left V 8 bases short and J 0 bases short, with 16 bases between. The CDR3 runs 15 residues. Worth noting for this clonotype: Its antigen is unknown.

Study results and limitations: Roughly 5 TRBV segments, TRBV5-6, TRBV5-1 and TRBV20-1 among them, were found more frequent in patients than controls.

The V gene is TRBV12-3 or TRBV12-4, the J gene TRBJ1-1; no firm D call. This receptor was taken from a girl aged 10-17 years with multiple sclerosis. The sequenced sample consisted of blood. CDR3 loop: CASPNGRVMNTEAFF. CDR3 in DNA: TGTGCCAGCCCTAATGGACGGGTCATGAACACTGAAGCTTTCTTT.